Listed here is a single TCR beta chain. Its antigen is unidentified. Germline V gives CDR1 SGHRS, CDR2 YFSETQ. Trimming removed 4 bases at V and 2 bases at J, with 16 bases between. The CDR3 is 15 amino acids. The data are from a study of response to subunit inactivated influenza vaccine. Whole-study results and caveats: Each seasonal influenza vaccination, the authors suggested, recruits few new T cells.

One entry per CDR3 protein, called by TCRdb with MiXCR from the RT-PCR reads. The data hold fewer than 600,000 distinct CDR3 sequences, with 6.5% to 8% observed a single time. This receptor was taken from a man between 50 and 69 years old who received an inactivated influenza vaccine. The sample consisted of PBMCs from blood, taken roughly 24 months after vaccination. V usage is TRBV5-1 and J usage is TRBJ2-7; weak D call: TRBD1 (6 bases). The CDR3 region is CASSALQGATYEQYF. CDR3 in DNA: TGCGCCAGCAGCGCTCTACAGGGAGCGACCTACGAGCAGTACTTC. Using reference TRBV5-1 and TRBJ2-7 for the parts outside the CDR3, the full variable domain is KAGVTQTPRYLIKTRGQQVTLSCSPISGHRSVSWYQQTPGQGLQFLFEYFSETQRNKGNFPGRFSGRQFSNSRSEMNVSTLELGDSALYLCASSALQGATYEQYFGPGTRLTVT.